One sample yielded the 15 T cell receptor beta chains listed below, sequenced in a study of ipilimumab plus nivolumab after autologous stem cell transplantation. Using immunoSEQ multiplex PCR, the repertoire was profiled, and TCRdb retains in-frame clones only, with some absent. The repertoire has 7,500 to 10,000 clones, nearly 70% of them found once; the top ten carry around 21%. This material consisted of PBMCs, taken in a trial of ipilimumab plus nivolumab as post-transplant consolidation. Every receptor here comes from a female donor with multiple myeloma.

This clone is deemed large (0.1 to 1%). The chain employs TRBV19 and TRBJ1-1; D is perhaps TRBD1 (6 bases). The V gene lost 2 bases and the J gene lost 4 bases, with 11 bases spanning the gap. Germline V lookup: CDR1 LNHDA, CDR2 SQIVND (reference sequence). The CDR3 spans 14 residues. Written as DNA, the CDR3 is TGTGCCAGTAGTATACAGGGGAGGGGCACTGAAGCTTTCTTT. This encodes CASSIQGRGTEAFF.

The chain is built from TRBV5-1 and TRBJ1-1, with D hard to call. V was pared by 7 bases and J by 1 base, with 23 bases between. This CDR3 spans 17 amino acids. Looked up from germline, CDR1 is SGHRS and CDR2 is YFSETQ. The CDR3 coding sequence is TGCGCCAGCGGCTGGGATACCAAGCGGACGGGGAACACTGAAGCTTTCTTT. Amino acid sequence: CASGWDTKRTGNTEAFF.

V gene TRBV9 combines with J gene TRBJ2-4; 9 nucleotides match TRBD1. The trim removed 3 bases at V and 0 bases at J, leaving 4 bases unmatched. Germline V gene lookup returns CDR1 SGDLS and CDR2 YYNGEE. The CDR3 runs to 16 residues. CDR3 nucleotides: TGTGCCAGCAGCGAGGGACAGGGCGTAGCCAAAAACATTCAGTACTTC. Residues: CASSEGQGVAKNIQYF.

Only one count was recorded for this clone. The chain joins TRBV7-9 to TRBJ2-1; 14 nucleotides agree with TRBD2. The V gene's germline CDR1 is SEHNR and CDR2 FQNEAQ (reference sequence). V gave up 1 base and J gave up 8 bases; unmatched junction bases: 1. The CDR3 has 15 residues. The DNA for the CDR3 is TGTGCCAGCAGCTTAGAGACTAGCGGGAGGGATGAGCAGTTCTTC. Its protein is CASSLETSGRDEQFF.

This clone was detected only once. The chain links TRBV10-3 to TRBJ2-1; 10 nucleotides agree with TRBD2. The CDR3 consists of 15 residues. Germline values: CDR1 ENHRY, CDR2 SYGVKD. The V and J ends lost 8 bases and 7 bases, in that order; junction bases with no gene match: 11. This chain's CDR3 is CAISGAGGPENEQFF. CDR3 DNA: TGTGCCATCTCTGGAGCGGGAGGGCCAGAGAATGAGCAGTTCTTC.

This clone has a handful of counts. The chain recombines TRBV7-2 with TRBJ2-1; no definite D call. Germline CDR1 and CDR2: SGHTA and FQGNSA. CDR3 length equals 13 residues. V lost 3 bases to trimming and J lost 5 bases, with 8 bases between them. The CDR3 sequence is CASSFFEDNEQFF. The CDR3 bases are TGTGCCAGCAGCTTTTTTGAAGACAATGAGCAGTTCTTC.

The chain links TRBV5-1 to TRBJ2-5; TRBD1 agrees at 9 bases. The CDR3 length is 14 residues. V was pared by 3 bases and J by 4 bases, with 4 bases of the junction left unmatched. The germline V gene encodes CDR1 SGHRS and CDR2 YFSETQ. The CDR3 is CASSSKTGGETQYF. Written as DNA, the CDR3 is TGCGCCAGCAGCTCCAAGACAGGGGGAGAGACCCAGTACTTC.

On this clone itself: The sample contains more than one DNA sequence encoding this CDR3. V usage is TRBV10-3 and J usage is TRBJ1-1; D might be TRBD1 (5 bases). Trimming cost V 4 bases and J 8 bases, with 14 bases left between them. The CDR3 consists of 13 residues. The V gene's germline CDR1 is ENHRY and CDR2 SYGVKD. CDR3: CAISGQEGQEAFF. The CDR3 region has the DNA TGTGCCATCAGTGGCCAGGAGGGGCAGGAAGCTTTCTTT.

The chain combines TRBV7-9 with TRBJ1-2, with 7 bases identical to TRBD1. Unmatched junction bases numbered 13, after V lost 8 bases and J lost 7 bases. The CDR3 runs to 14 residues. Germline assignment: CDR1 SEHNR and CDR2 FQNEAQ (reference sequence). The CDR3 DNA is TGTGCCAGCGGCCCGAATCCCGACAGGGCTGGCTACACCTTC. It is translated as CASGPNPDRAGYTF.

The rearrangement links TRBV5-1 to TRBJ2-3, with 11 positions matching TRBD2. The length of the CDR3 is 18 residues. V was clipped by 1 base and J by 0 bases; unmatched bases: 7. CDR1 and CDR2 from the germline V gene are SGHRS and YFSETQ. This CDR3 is CASSLRLAGGSSTDTQYF. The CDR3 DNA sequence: TGCGCCAGCAGCTTGAGGCTAGCGGGAGGATCCAGCACAGATACGCAGTATTTT.

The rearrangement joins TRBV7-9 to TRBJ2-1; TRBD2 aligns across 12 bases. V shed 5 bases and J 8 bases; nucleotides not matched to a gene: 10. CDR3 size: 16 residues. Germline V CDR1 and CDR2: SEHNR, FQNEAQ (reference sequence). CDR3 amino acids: CASSTLAGGPIYEQFF. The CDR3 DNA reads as TGTGCCAGCAGCACCCTAGCGGGAGGGCCTATATATGAGCAGTTCTTC.

The CDR3 sequence is CSALGLDGETQYF. As DNA, the CDR3 is TGCAGCGCACTGGGACTTGACGGAGAGACCCAGTACTTC. The chain links TRBV29-1 to TRBJ2-5; the D gene is possibly TRBD2 (6 bases). CDR1 is SQVTM and CDR2 is ANQGSEA in the germline V gene. With 7 bases removed from V and 4 bases from J, the gap between germline ends came to 16 bases. This CDR3 spans 13 amino acids.

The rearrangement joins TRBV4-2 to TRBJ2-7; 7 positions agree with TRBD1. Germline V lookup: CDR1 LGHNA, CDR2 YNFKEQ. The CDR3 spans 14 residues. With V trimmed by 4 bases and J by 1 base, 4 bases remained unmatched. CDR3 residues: CASSPQGVSYEQYF. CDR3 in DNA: TGTGCCAGCAGCCCTCAGGGGGTGTCCTACGAGCAGTACTTC.

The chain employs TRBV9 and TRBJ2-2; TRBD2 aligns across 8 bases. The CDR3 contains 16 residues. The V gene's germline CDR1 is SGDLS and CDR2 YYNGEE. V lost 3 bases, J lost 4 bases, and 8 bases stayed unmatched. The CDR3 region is CASSGTSGGATGELFF. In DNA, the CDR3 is TGTGCCAGCAGCGGGACCTCGGGGGGGGCCACCGGGGAGCTGTTTTTT.

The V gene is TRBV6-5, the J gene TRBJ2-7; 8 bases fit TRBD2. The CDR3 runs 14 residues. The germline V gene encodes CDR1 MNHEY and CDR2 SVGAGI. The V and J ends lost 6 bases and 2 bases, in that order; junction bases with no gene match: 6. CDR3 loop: CASSRSGGTYEQYF. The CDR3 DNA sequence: TGTGCCAGCAGCCGATCGGGGGGGACCTACGAGCAGTACTTC.